The clone carrying this T cell receptor beta chain was picked up a small number of times. Its antigen is currently unknown. RNA transcripts were the template for amplifying TCR beta CDR3 regions. HTBI primers were the set used in a first-round RT-PCR of the TCR CDR3. MiXCR, run by TCRdb on the multiplex PCR reads, gives a single entry per CDR3 protein. The data hold fewer than 550,000 distinct CDR3 sequences, with around 22% observed a single time. Subjects with ophthalmopathy showed a Clinical Activity Score no lower than 3, a NOSPECS grade no lower than 4, and a duration shorter than 3 months. Each diagnosis drew on symptoms, thyroxine, TRAb, thyroid ultrasound and orbital computed tomography findings. The sample belongs to a study of T cells in Graves' hyperthyroidism and ophthalmopathy. The CDR3 runs 13 residues. Trimming removed 0 bases from V and 8 bases from J; junction bases left unmatched: 4. Germline loops: CDR1 SGHNT, CDR2 YYREEE (reference sequence).

Points from the study as a whole: A model built on 13 V-J features separated ophthalmopathy from stable hyperthyroidism.

The gene calls are TRBV5-4 and TRBJ2-7, with 8 bases lining up with TRBD1. Sequencing was done on a sample of blood. The sequence came from a woman aged 25 to 45 with Graves' ophthalmopathy. The CDR3 DNA sequence: TGTGCCAGCAGCTTGGCCGGACAGGGCAAGCAGTACTTC. Encoded protein: CASSLAGQGKQYF. The complete variable domain, with remaining parts taken from reference TRBV5-4 and TRBJ2-7, reads ETGVTQSPTHLIKTRGQQVTLRCSSQSGHNTVSWYQQALGQGPQFIFQYYREEENGRGNFPPRFSGLQFPNYSSELNVNALELDDSALYLCASSLAGQGKQYFGPGTRLTVT.